Listed here are 16 T cell receptor beta chains from one sample, sequenced in a study of T cell changes during pregnancy in multiple sclerosis. Here immunoSEQ multiplex PCR was the method, and the copy in TCRdb shows in-frame clones only, minus some. This sample carries 40,000 to 50,000 clones, about 90% of them seen once, and the ten largest clones take more than 8.5%. Sequences were derived from CD8+ T cells from peripheral blood mononuclear cells, sampled in the first trimester of pregnancy. The receptors originated from a female donor with multiple sclerosis, enrolled in a pregnancy study.

V and J are TRBV7-9 and TRBJ2-3, with a tentative D call TRBD1 (6 bases). The length of the CDR3 is 16 residues. V gave up 2 bases and J gave up 0 bases, with 12 bases separating them. Germline CDR1 is SEHNR and CDR2 is FQNEAQ (reference sequence). CDR3 in DNA: TGTGCCAGCAGCTTAAGACAGGACCTTAGCACAGATACGCAGTATTTT. Its translation: CASSLRQDLSTDTQYF.

This chain joins TRBV29-1 and TRBJ2-2, with 9 bases aligning to TRBD1. The CDR3 runs 16 residues. The V gene end was trimmed by 4 bases and the J gene end by 5 bases; junction bases not matched to a gene: 11. Germline loops: CDR1 SQVTM, CDR2 ANQGSEA. CDR3 sequence reads: CSVVWPDRGSTGELFF. The CDR3 DNA reads TGCAGCGTTGTATGGCCGGACAGGGGAAGTACCGGGGAGCTGTTTTTT.

The chain employs TRBV7-9 and TRBJ1-1; 8 positions match TRBD1. This CDR3 is 12 amino acids long. Per germline, CDR1 SEHNR and CDR2 FQNEAQ (reference sequence). With 6 bases clipped from V and 9 bases from J, the junction kept 6 bases outside the gene matches. The CDR3 DNA reads TGTGCCAGCAGACATGGACAGGGACAAGCTTTCTTT. It translates to CASRHGQGQAFF.

The chain carries TRBV19 and TRBJ1-1; tentatively, D is TRBD1 (5 bases). Trimming cost V 8 bases and J 3 bases, with 22 bases left between them. Germline V gives CDR1 LNHDA, CDR2 SQIVND (reference sequence). This CDR3 has 16 residues. CDR3 sequence reads: CASGPGQGYFYTEAFF. For the CDR3, the DNA is TGTGCCAGTGGCCCCGGCCAGGGTTATTTTTACACTGAAGCTTTCTTT. The full variable domain, in which reference TRBV19 and TRBJ1-1 provide the parts outside the CDR3, is DGGITQSPKYLFRKEGQNVTLSCEQNLNHDAMYWYRQDPGQGLRLIYYSQIVNDFQKGDIAEGYSVSREKKESFPLTVTSAQKNPTAFYLCASGPGQGYFYTEAFFGQGTRLTVV.

A single count supports this clone. The chain joins TRBV7-9 to TRBJ2-7, with D possibly TRBD2 on 5 matching bases. Germline CDR1 and CDR2: SEHNR and FQNEAQ (reference sequence). The CDR3 is 15 residues long. The V end lost 1 base, the J end lost 3 bases, and 13 bases lay between the germline ends. For the CDR3, the DNA is TGTGCCAGCAGCTTAGGAGGGCAGGTTCACTACGAGCAGTACTTC. Encoded protein: CASSLGGQVHYEQYF.

The chain couples TRBV6-5 to TRBJ2-4, with TRBD1 matching 10 bases. J was trimmed by 6 bases and V by 6 bases; bases with no gene match: 8. Germline V gives CDR1 MNHEY, CDR2 SVGAGI. The CDR3 extends over 15 amino acids. The CDR3 region is CASSPRGTGVNIQYF. The CDR3 nucleotides are TGTGCCAGCAGCCCGAGGGGGACAGGGGTAAACATTCAGTACTTC.

V gene TRBV9 combines with J gene TRBJ1-1; TRBD1 matches 8 bases. CDR1 is SGDLS and CDR2 is YYNGEE in the germline V gene. The V gene end was trimmed by 0 bases and the J gene end by 3 bases; junction bases not matched to a gene: 4. This CDR3 region has 15 residues. The CDR3 DNA reads TGTGCCAGCAGCGTAGGTCGGACAGGGCACACTGAAGCTTTCTTT. Translated: CASSVGRTGHTEAFF.

The chain has TRBV5-1 and TRBJ2-7; D uncertain. Germline V gives CDR1 SGHRS, CDR2 YFSETQ. The CDR3 has 13 residues. V gave up 2 bases and J gave up 6 bases, with 12 bases separating them. This CDR3 reads CASSFPPGPEQYF. CDR3 DNA sequence: TGCGCCAGCAGCTTTCCCCCGGGTCCCGAGCAGTACTTC.

The chain joins TRBV11-1 to TRBJ2-3, with 16 bases identical to TRBD2. Germline CDR1 and CDR2: SGHAT and FQDESV (reference sequence). V shed 5 bases, J shed 6 bases, and the junction held 8 bases outside the gene matches. The CDR3 is made up of 17 amino acids. CDR3 coding DNA: TGTGCCAGCAGCCCGGGACTAGCGGGGGGGAGGGGTGATACGCAGTATTTT. It translates to CASSPGLAGGRGDTQYF.

This clone was counted a single time. The chain has TRBV13 and TRBJ2-1; maybe TRBD2 (6 bases). The CDR3 sequence is 15 residues long. Looked up from germline, CDR1 is PRHDT and CDR2 is FYEKMQ (reference sequence). V gave up 5 bases and J gave up 4 bases, with 15 bases separating them. CDR3 nucleotide sequence: TGTGCCAGCAGCCCGACCGCGGGGATATACAATGAGCAGTTCTTC. It translates to CASSPTAGIYNEQFF. Full variable domain (missing parts from reference TRBV13 and TRBJ2-1): AAGVIQSPRHLIKEKRETATLKCYPIPRHDTVYWYQQGPGQDPQFLISFYEKMQSDKGSIPDRFSAQQFSDYHSELNMSSLELGDSALYFCASSPTAGIYNEQFFGPGTRLTVL.

The chain combines TRBV27 with TRBJ2-7; 9 nucleotides line up with TRBD1. In germline, CDR1 is MNHEY, CDR2 SMNVEV (reference sequence). This CDR3 spans 14 amino acids. After removal of 5 bases from V and 7 bases from J, the junction contained 9 bases not matched to a gene. CDR3 DNA sequence: TGTGCCAGCAGTGACGGACAGGGGATAGAGGAGCAGTACTTC. Translated: CASSDGQGIEEQYF.

This clone was observed a single time. The CDR3 region has the DNA TGTGCCAGCCAAACAGTTCCCTCCTACAATGAGCAGTTCTTC. It codes for CASQTVPSYNEQFF. The chain has TRBV2 and TRBJ2-1; D remains unclear. The V end lost 8 bases, the J end lost 0 bases, and 11 bases lay between the germline ends. The germline CDR1 and CDR2 sequences are SNHLY and FYNNEI. This CDR3 comprises 14 residues.

The V gene is TRBV7-8, the J gene TRBJ2-7; TRBD1 aligns across 8 bases. Per germline, CDR1 SGHVS and CDR2 FQNEAQ. V shed 1 base, J shed 4 bases, and the junction held 12 bases outside the gene matches. This CDR3 comprises 17 residues. In DNA, the CDR3 is TGTGCCAGCAGCTTAGGTTGGGGGCAGGGGGCCGCGTACGAGCAGTACTTC. Translation: CASSLGWGQGAAYEQYF.

The J gene is TRBJ2-5, the V gene TRBV2; weak D call: TRBD2 (6 bases). This CDR3 is built from 14 residues. Germline CDR1 and CDR2: SNHLY and FYNNEI. The ends were cut back, 7 bases at V and 2 bases at J, with 14 bases in the middle. In DNA form, the CDR3 reads TGTGCCAGCACTGGGGGAGGTTATCAAGAGACCCAGTACTTC. As protein: CASTGGGYQETQYF. Based on the CDR3 plus reference TRBV2 and TRBJ2-5, the full variable domain is EPEVTQTPSHQVTQMGQEVILRCVPISNHLYFYWYRQILGQKVEFLVSFYNNEISEKSEIFDDQFSVERPDGSNFTLKIRSTKLEDSAMYFCASTGGGYQETQYFGPGTRLLVL.

V usage is TRBV10-2 and J usage is TRBJ1-5; 12 bases map to TRBD1. V dropped 6 bases and J dropped 0; count of bases not matched to a gene: 3. The CDR3 covers 16 residues. Looked up from germline, CDR1 is WSHSY and CDR2 is SAAADI. The CDR3 sequence is CASRRDRGLSNQPQHF. CDR3 sequence (DNA): TGCGCCAGCAGGCGGGACAGGGGGCTTAGCAATCAGCCCCAGCATTTT.

J is TRBJ2-3 and V is TRBV1; TRBD2 reflects the table's D call only, with no check against the DNA. TRBV1 is a listed pseudogene. This CDR3 contains 17 residues. DNA of the CDR3: TGCACCAGCAGCCAAGATTGTGCACTAGCGGGTATAGATACGCAGTATTTT. Its translation: CTSSQDCALAGIDTQYF.